These 22 T cell receptor beta chains originate from one sample sequenced in a study of T cells expressing NK-cell markers. TCRdb reprocessed the 5' RACE reads; each CDR3 protein has one entry and no DNA is given. Recorded for this sample: roughly 160,000 distinct CDR3 sequences. The sequenced sample consisted of blood T cells: a sorted CD56 or NKG2C T cell subset, CD4+ or CD8+ T cells, or bulk PBMC T cells (not recorded which). These receptors came from a woman aged 18-70 years in good health.

The chain has TRBV12-3 or TRBV12-4 and TRBJ2-5; TCRdb's D call, TRBD1, is unchecked because there is no DNA. The CDR3 runs 14 residues. CDR3: CASTHIGGEETQYF.

This chain joins TRBV5-6 and TRBJ2-1; the TCRdb call, TRBD1, lacks DNA for checking. Germline values: CDR1 SGHDT, CDR2 YYEEEE. This CDR3 comprises 15 residues. The CDR3 is CASSWRTPSYNEQFF.

The V and J genes are TRBV27 and TRBJ2-3; TCRdb gives TRBD1 as the D gene, but with no DNA this cannot be confirmed. The CDR3 has 14 amino acids. The germline CDR1 and CDR2 sequences are MNHEY and SMNVEV (reference sequence). The CDR3 is CASSPYEGQRTQYF.

The chain recombines TRBV25-1 with TRBJ2-7; TCRdb designates TRBD1, a call that cannot be tested without DNA. The CDR3 runs 13 residues. The germline gives CDR1 MGHDK, CDR2 SYGVNS. The CDR3 is CASSWTGDYEQYF.

CDR3 residues: CASSFPGHQETQYF. This chain links TRBV12-3 or TRBV12-4 with TRBJ2-5; there is no DNA to check the TCRdb D call of TRBD1. The CDR3 is 14 residues long.

V gene TRBV15 combines with J gene TRBJ1-4. This CDR3 region has 12 residues. Germline V gives CDR1 LNHNV, CDR2 YYDKDF (reference sequence). CDR3 in amino acids: CATSTDQGELFF.

The chain carries TRBV5-1 and TRBJ2-3; TCRdb outputs TRBD1, but without DNA this stays unchecked. The CDR3 sequence is 16 residues long. Germline-derived CDR1 and CDR2 are SGHRS and YFSETQ. The CDR3 spells CASSPGASHRGDTQYF.

The V call is TRBV5-1, the J call TRBJ2-7; TCRdb selects TRBD1, and the lack of DNA leaves this call unchecked. This CDR3 contains 15 residues. Germline V CDR1 and CDR2: SGHRS, YFSETQ. The CDR3 here is CASSGGGTTLYEQYF.

J is TRBJ2-7 and V is TRBV7-3. CDR3 length: 15 amino acids. Per the germline V gene, CDR1 is SGHTA and CDR2 is FQGTGA. The CDR3 sequence: CASSPNGGGTSEQYF.

The chain links TRBV5-1 to TRBJ2-1; TCRdb gives TRBD1 as the D gene, but with no DNA this cannot be confirmed. The length of the CDR3 is 15 residues. The germline CDR1 and CDR2 sequences are SGHRS and YFSETQ. CDR3 region: CASSLVQGSYNEQFF.

The chain joins TRBV7-3 to TRBJ2-2. Germline-derived CDR1 and CDR2 are SGHTA and FQGTGA. The CDR3 spans 14 residues. The CDR3 region is CASSPRYNTGELFF. The complete variable domain, with remaining parts taken from reference TRBV7-3 and TRBJ2-2, reads GAGVSQTPSNKVTEKGKYVELRCDPISGHTALYWYRQSLGQGPEFLIYFQGTGAADDSGLPNDRFFAVRPEGSVSTLKIQRTERGDSAVYLCASSPRYNTGELFFGEGSRLTVL.

The chain employs TRBV29-1 and TRBJ2-1; TCRdb calls TRBD2, which cannot be checked without DNA. The CDR3 runs to 17 residues. Germline V gene data show CDR1 as SQVTM and CDR2 as ANQGSEA. The CDR3 reads CSVEAGLAGGTYNEQFF.

The rearrangement uses TRBV12-3 or TRBV12-4 and TRBJ2-7; TCRdb's D call of TRBD1 is untestable without DNA. This CDR3 spans 15 amino acids. The CDR3 loop is CASSQGQAYSYEQYF.

The V and J genes are TRBV5-1 and TRBJ2-1; TCRdb picks TRBD1, but there is no DNA to check that call. The CDR3 covers 14 residues. The germline gives CDR1 SGHRS, CDR2 YFSETQ. CDR3: CASSQPGQHGEQFF.

The gene calls are TRBV5-1 and TRBJ1-4. This CDR3 has 13 amino acids. The germline V gene has CDR1 SGHRS and CDR2 YFSETQ. This CDR3 is CASSFGPNEKLFF.

The chain has TRBV2 and TRBJ1-3. The CDR3 is 17 amino acids. Germline V gene lookup returns CDR1 SNHLY and CDR2 FYNNEI. The CDR3 spells CASSEAGPPDTGNTIYF.

V and J are TRBV12-3 or TRBV12-4 and TRBJ1-1. The CDR3 sequence is 12 residues long. The CDR3 spells CASRAVGTEAFF.

The V call is TRBV6-6, the J call TRBJ2-5. Per germline, CDR1 MNHNY and CDR2 SVGAGI (reference sequence). CDR3 length: 13 amino acids. This chain's CDR3 is CASSSSSVKTQYF.

The genes are TRBV12-3 or TRBV12-4 and TRBJ1-2. The length of the CDR3 is 12 residues. CDR3 protein: CASSLFGDGYTF.

The V gene is TRBV11-1, the J gene TRBJ2-7; TCRdb indicates TRBD2, and absent DNA this call remains unverified. There are 17 residues in the CDR3. Germline CDR1 is SGHAT and CDR2 is FQDESV (reference sequence). The CDR3 loop reads CASSLFFTSGVAYEQYF.

The chain joins TRBV3-1 to TRBJ2-7. Germline CDR1 reads LGHDT; CDR2 reads YNNKEL (reference sequence). This CDR3 region has 13 residues. The CDR3 loop reads CASSQDGNQEQYF.

The V call is TRBV5-1, the J call TRBJ1-4; TCRdb outputs TRBD1, but without DNA this stays unchecked. Germline assignment: CDR1 SGHRS and CDR2 YFSETQ. This CDR3 contains 17 residues. CDR3: CASSLDSRSSTNEKLFF.